One sample yielded the 25 T cell receptor beta chains listed below, sequenced in a study of blood T cell repertoires in COVID-19 (dated by TCRdb to about 2020). The library was built by means of the immunoSEQ multiplex PCR assay. Entries here come from immuneACCESS through TCRdb and include only in-frame sequences with V and J called. Some clones fail to appear in such tables; in the studies checked, an unresolved V gene covers under half of the shortfall, and the cause of the remainder is unknown. This sample lists around 230,000 clones; approximately 80% were detected once. The ten top clones hold approximately 15% of the sample. The sequencing input was PBMCs or T cells enriched from blood (not recorded which). The receptors derive from a man in his forties who had recovered from COVID-19.

The genes are TRBV9 and TRBJ2-2; the match to TRBD2 covers 9 bases. The CDR3 has 16 amino acids. The germline V gene has CDR1 SGDLS and CDR2 YYNGEE. V lost 6 bases and J lost 6; bases outside the gene matches: 12. CDR3 in amino acids: CASTNGREGPPGELFF. The CDR3 DNA is TGTGCCAGCACCAACGGGCGGGAGGGCCCCCCCGGGGAGCTGTTTTTT.

The V call is TRBV5-4, the J call TRBJ2-7, with D perhaps matching TRBD1 (5 bases). The CDR3 is 12 amino acids. V was trimmed by 5 bases and J by 9 bases, leaving 15 bases between them. Germline assignment: CDR1 SGHNT and CDR2 YYREEE (reference sequence). CDR3 protein: CASRSVQGTQYF. The CDR3 DNA is TGTGCCAGCAGAAGCGTCCAGGGTACGCAGTACTTC.

The chain is built from TRBV5-4 and TRBJ2-5, with a possible D match to TRBD2 (6 bases). Trimming removed 4 bases at V and 3 bases at J, with 16 bases between. The V gene's germline CDR1 is SGHNT and CDR2 YYREEE (reference sequence). The CDR3 covers 15 residues. The CDR3 DNA is TGTGCCAGCAGCCGGGGAGGCGGTAAAAAAGAGACCCAGTACTTC. Amino acids: CASSRGGGKKETQYF.

This clone was recorded a few times. The chain carries TRBV9 and TRBJ2-7; 9 bases map to TRBD1. The germline V gene has CDR1 SGDLS and CDR2 YYNGEE. Trimming removed 3 bases from V and 5 bases from J; junction bases left unmatched: 15. This CDR3 is built from 17 residues. The chain's CDR3 is CASSGRDREHLDHEQYF. CDR3 nucleotides: TGTGCCAGCAGCGGCCGGGACAGGGAACACCTGGACCACGAGCAGTACTTC.

V and J are TRBV5-1 and TRBJ2-1, with TRBD2 identical over 15 bases. The trim removed 4 bases at V and 9 bases at J, leaving 8 bases unmatched. Germline lookup yields CDR1 SGHRS and CDR2 YFSETQ. CDR3 length: 16 residues. The chain's CDR3 is CASSQGGTSGGIEQFF. The CDR3 DNA sequence: TGCGCCAGCAGCCAGGGCGGGACTAGCGGGGGGATTGAGCAGTTCTTC.

V is TRBV7-2 and J is TRBJ2-5, with 7 bases identical to TRBD1. The CDR3 sequence is 13 residues long. Germline CDR1 and CDR2: SGHTA and FQGNSA. V shed 6 bases and J 3 bases; nucleotides not matched to a gene: 4. The CDR3, as DNA: TGTGCCAGCAGGAAAGGGACAGAAGAGACCCAGTACTTC. This translates into CASRKGTEETQYF.

The sample holds a few counts of this clone. The chain employs TRBV3-1 (or the pseudogene TRBV3-2) and TRBJ1-2, with TRBD1 as a possible D gene (5 bases). V lost 3 bases and J lost 2, with 10 bases in between. The CDR3 totals 14 residues. Germline CDR1 LGHDT, CDR2 YNNKEL (reference sequence). CDR3 nucleotide sequence: TGTGCCAGCAGCCAGGGATACAGGAACTATGGCTACACCTTC. Translation gives CASSQGYRNYGYTF.

The chain couples TRBV27 to TRBJ2-7; 7 bases map to TRBD2. Trimming removed 5 bases from V and 2 bases from J; junction bases left unmatched: 12. The CDR3 runs 16 residues. Germline CDR1 MNHEY, CDR2 SMNVEV (reference sequence). The CDR3 loop is CASSPSSGVKTYEQYF. CDR3 DNA: TGTGCCAGCAGTCCCTCGAGCGGGGTAAAAACCTACGAGCAGTACTTC.

The V and J genes are TRBV6-2 or TRBV6-3 and TRBJ2-7; maybe TRBD2 (6 bases). CDR3 length: 14 amino acids. Trimming pared 4 bases from V and 2 bases from J, leaving 12 bases between. Per the germline V gene, CDR1 is MNHEY and CDR2 is SVGEGT. The CDR3 is CASSSLAVPYEQYF. CDR3 bases: TGTGCCAGCAGTTCATTAGCGGTCCCCTACGAGCAGTACTTC.

The chain carries TRBV5-1 and TRBJ1-5; the D is unclear. The V gene's germline CDR1 is SGHRS and CDR2 YFSETQ. V was clipped by 0 bases and J by 1 base, with 2 bases between them. CDR3 length: 13 residues. The CDR3 sequence: CASSLVSNQPQHF. CDR3 coding DNA: TGCGCCAGCAGCTTGGTAAGCAATCAGCCCCAGCATTTT.

This clone has only one observation. V usage is TRBV7-2 and J usage is TRBJ1-4, with D perhaps TRBD1 (6 bases). The CDR3 totals 15 residues. Germline V gene sequence: CDR1 SGHTA, CDR2 FQGNSA. Trimming pared 1 base from V and 3 bases from J, leaving 9 bases between. The CDR3 nucleotides read TGTGCCAGCAGCTTAGAAGGACAGCCTAATGAAAAACTGTTTTTT. It codes for CASSLEGQPNEKLFF.

The chain joins TRBV6-5 to TRBJ2-1, with TRBD1 matching 7 bases. The germline V gene has CDR1 MNHEY and CDR2 SVGAGI. The J segment lost 2 bases and the V segment lost 8 bases, leaving 3 bases of the junction unmatched. The CDR3 loop spans 13 amino acids. The chain's CDR3 is CASRDRAYNEQFF. The CDR3 DNA reads as TGTGCCAGCCGGGACAGAGCCTACAATGAGCAGTTCTTC.

The chain carries TRBV5-6 and TRBJ1-4, with TRBD1 as a possible D gene (5 bases). The CDR3 covers 14 residues. The germline V and J ends were trimmed by 4 bases and 8 bases, with 15 bases remaining between them. Germline V gives CDR1 SGHDT, CDR2 YYEEEE. Written as DNA, the CDR3 is TGTGCCAGCAGCCCCGGACCAGGGTCCGAAAAACTGTTTTTT. This sequence encodes CASSPGPGSEKLFF.

The chain couples TRBV7-2 to TRBJ1-3; 11 nucleotides agree with TRBD1. V was clipped by 4 bases and J by 3 bases; unmatched bases: 5. The CDR3 covers 16 residues. Germline CDR1 and CDR2: SGHTA and FQGNSA. This CDR3 reads CASSSSDRGLGNTIYF. The CDR3 DNA sequence: TGTGCCAGCAGCTCGTCGGACAGGGGGCTTGGAAACACCATATATTTT.

The chain links TRBV7-9 to TRBJ2-3; 8 positions agree with TRBD1. V dropped 4 bases and J dropped 3; count of bases not matched to a gene: 6. Per germline, CDR1 SEHNR and CDR2 FQNEAQ (reference sequence). CDR3 length: 15 residues. Here the CDR3 reads CASSSTGGRTDTQYF. CDR3 DNA sequence: TGTGCCAGCAGCTCAACAGGGGGAAGGACAGATACGCAGTATTTT. Using reference TRBV7-9 and TRBJ2-3 for the parts outside the CDR3, the full variable domain is DTGVSQNPRHKITKRGQNVTFRCDPISEHNRLYWYRQTLGQGPEFLTYFQNEAQLEKSRLLSDRFSAERPKGSFSTLEIQRTEQGDSAMYLCASSSTGGRTDTQYFGPGTRLTVL.

The rearrangement links TRBV6-5 to TRBJ2-3; a weak D match, TRBD2 (5 bases). The CDR3 is made up of 14 amino acids. Trimming removed 6 bases from V and 6 bases from J, with 16 bases in between. Germline V gene sequence: CDR1 MNHEY, CDR2 SVGAGI. The CDR3 spells CASRVFTRGDTQYF. The CDR3 nucleotides read TGTGCCAGCAGAGTCTTTACTAGAGGCGATACGCAGTATTTT.

The V call is TRBV28, the J call TRBJ2-5; 11 nucleotides line up with TRBD2. This CDR3 contains 16 residues. The germline gives CDR1 MDHEN, CDR2 SYDVKM. Unmatched junction bases numbered 10, after V lost 7 bases and J lost 3 bases. The CDR3 region has the DNA TGTGCCAGCACCCCAGGCGGTAGCGGGAGGGAAGAGACCCAGTACTTC. It is translated as CASTPGGSGREETQYF.

This clone was counted between two and nine times. The V and J genes are TRBV10-2 and TRBJ2-7, with TRBD2 identical over 12 bases. The CDR3 has 15 amino acids. Germline assignment: CDR1 WSHSY and CDR2 SAAADI. V was pared by 8 bases and J by 4 bases, with 9 bases of the junction left unmatched. The CDR3 nucleotides are TGCGCCAGCCTCAGGACTAGCGGGAAGGGTTACGAGCAGTACTTC. Translating it yields CASLRTSGKGYEQYF.

V usage is TRBV5-1 and J usage is TRBJ2-3; 10 bases fit TRBD2. The CDR3 has 15 amino acids. Losses at the gene ends were 1 base for V and 6 bases for J; bases not matched to a gene: 5. CDR1 and CDR2 from the germline V gene are SGHRS and YFSETQ. The CDR3 DNA reads as TGCGCCAGCAGCTTGCCTAGCGGGGGAAGGGATACGCAGTATTTT. Its protein product is CASSLPSGGRDTQYF.

The chain links TRBV6-5 to TRBJ1-1; D possibly corresponds to TRBD1 (5 bases). This CDR3 has 15 residues. V lost 5 bases, J lost 4 bases, and 17 bases lay in between. Germline V lookup: CDR1 MNHEY, CDR2 SVGAGI. This chain's CDR3 is CASSLEPLGGTEAFF. The CDR3 nucleotides are TGTGCCAGCAGTCTGGAACCCCTGGGGGGCACTGAAGCTTTCTTT.

This chain joins TRBV28 and TRBJ2-7; no clear D. The CDR3 is 15 residues long. Between the trimmed V and J ends, which lost 5 bases and 5 bases, there was a span of 19 bases. CDR1 and CDR2 (germline): MDHEN, SYDVKM. The CDR3 sequence: CASSELTLGVHEQYF. The CDR3, as DNA: TGTGCCAGCAGTGAACTAACCCTCGGTGTCCACGAGCAGTACTTC.

J is TRBJ1-2 and V is TRBV30, with D hard to call. CDR1 is GTSNPN and CDR2 is SVGIG in the germline V gene (reference sequence). The CDR3 totals 13 residues. Trimming shortened V by 3 bases and J by 4 bases, and 12 bases separated the two germline ends. CDR3 DNA: TGTGCCTGGAGGGCTCGGAGGACCTATGGCTACACCTTC. Its protein product is CAWRARRTYGYTF. Full variable domain (missing parts from reference TRBV30 and TRBJ1-2): SQTIHQWPATLVQPVGSPLSLECTVEGTSNPNLYWYRQAAGRGLQLLFYSVGIGQISSEVPQNLSASRPQDRQFILSSKKLLLSDSGFYLCAWRARRTYGYTFGSGTRLTVV.

Turning to this clone: This sample also contains other DNA sequences that code for the same CDR3. This chain uses TRBV28 with TRBJ1-6; the D gene is possibly TRBD1 (5 bases). The V end lost 2 bases, the J end lost 0 bases, and 8 bases lay between the germline ends. Germline CDR1 is MDHEN and CDR2 is SYDVKM. The CDR3 extends over 16 amino acids. The CDR3 coding sequence is TGTGCCAGCAGTTTAGGGGGGAGCTCCTATAATTCACCCCTCCACTTT. Protein: CASSLGGSSYNSPLHF.

This sequence joins TRBV28 and TRBJ1-1; the D is unclear. In germline, CDR1 is MDHEN, CDR2 SYDVKM. The ends were cut back, 4 bases at V and 3 bases at J, with 15 bases in the middle. The CDR3 consists of 15 residues. The CDR3 DNA reads TGTGCCAGCAGTTCCCCCACGGGGAGGGACACTGAAGCTTTCTTT. Protein: CASSSPTGRDTEAFF.

The V and J genes are TRBV7-2 and TRBJ1-3; D may be TRBD1 (5 bases). The CDR3 runs 14 residues. Germline CDR1 is SGHTA and CDR2 is FQGNSA. V was clipped by 2 bases and J by 3 bases, with 8 bases between them. The CDR3 DNA reads as TGTGCCAGCAGCTTATGGCAGGGTGGAAACACCATATATTTT. Translating gives CASSLWQGGNTIYF.